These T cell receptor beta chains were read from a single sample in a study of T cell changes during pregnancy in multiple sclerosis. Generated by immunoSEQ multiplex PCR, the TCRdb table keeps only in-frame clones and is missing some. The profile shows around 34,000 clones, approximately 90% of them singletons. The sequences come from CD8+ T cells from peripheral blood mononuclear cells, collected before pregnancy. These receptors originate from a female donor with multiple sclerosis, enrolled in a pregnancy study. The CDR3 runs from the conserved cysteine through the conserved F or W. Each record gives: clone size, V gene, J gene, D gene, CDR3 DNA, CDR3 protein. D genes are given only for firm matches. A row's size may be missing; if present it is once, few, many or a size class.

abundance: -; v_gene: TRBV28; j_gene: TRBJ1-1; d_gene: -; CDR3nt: TGTGCCAGCAGCTCCCTGGGGGGACTCACTGAAGCTTTCTTT; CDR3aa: CASSSLGGLTEAFF
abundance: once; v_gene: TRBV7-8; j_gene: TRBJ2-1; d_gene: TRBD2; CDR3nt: TGTGCCAGCAGGGGTAGGGTAGCGGGAGGCCTAGATGAGCAGTTCTTC; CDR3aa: CASRGRVAGGLDEQFF
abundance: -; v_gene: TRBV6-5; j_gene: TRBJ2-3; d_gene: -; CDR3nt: TGTGCCGCTTCAGGCGGGGGCACAGATACGCAGTATTTT; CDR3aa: CAASGGGTDTQYF
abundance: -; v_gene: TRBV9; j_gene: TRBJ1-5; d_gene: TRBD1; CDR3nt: TGTGCCAGCAGCGCTACAGGGGATAGCAATCAGCCCCAGCATTTT; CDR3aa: CASSATGDSNQPQHF
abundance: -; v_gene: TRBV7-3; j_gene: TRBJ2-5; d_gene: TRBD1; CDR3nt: TGTGCCAGCAGCTTAAGTCCAGGGGGTACGGAGACCCAGTACTTC; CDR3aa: CASSLSPGGTETQYF
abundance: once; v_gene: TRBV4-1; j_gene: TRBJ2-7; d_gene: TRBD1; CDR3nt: TGCGCCAGCAGCTACAATCCGGACAGGGGATTATCCTACGAGCAGTACTTC; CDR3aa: CASSYNPDRGLSYEQYF
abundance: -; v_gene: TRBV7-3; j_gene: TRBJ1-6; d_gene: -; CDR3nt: TGTGCCAGCAGCTTCCATGTCCAGTTCAATCTGTCCTATAATTCACCCCTCCACTTT; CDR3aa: CASSFHVQFNLSYNSPLHF
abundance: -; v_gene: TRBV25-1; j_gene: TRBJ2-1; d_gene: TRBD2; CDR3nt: TGTGCCAGCAGTGAACTTGAAGGCGGGAGTACCTATGAGCAGTTCTTC; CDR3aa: CASSELEGGSTYEQFF
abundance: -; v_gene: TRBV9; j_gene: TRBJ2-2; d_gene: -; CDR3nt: TGTGCCAGCAGCGCCCCAGTGGCGACAGCGAACACCGGGGAGCTGTTTTTT; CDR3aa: CASSAPVATANTGELFF
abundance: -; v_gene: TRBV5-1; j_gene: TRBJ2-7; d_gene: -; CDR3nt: TGCGCCAGCAGCTTGGTAGGTGACTCTTCCTACGAGCAGTACTTC; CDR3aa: CASSLVGDSSYEQYF
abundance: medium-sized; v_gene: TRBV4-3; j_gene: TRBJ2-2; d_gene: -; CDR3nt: TGCGCCAGCAGCCAATTTTTGGACAGCTTCACCGGGGAGCTGTTTTTT; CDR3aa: CASSQFLDSFTGELFF
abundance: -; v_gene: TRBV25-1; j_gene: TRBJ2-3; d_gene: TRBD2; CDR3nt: TGTGCCAGCAGTGACCCTATGGGTAGCGGGAGTTCTGTTGATACGCAGTATTTT; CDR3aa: CASSDPMGSGSSVDTQYF
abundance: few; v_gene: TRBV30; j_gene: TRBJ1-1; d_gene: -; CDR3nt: TGTGCCTGGAGCTATGTGGGGAGCACTGAAGCTTTCTTT; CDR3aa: CAWSYVGSTEAFF
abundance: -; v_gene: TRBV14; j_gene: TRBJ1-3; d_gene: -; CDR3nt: TGTGCCAGCAGCCAAGATGGGAGCTCTGGAAACACCATATATTTT; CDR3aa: CASSQDGSSGNTIYF
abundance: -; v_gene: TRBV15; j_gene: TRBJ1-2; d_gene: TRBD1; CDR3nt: TGTGCCACCAGCAGAACGGGACAGACTCGAGCTAACTATGGCTACACCTTC; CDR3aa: CATSRTGQTRANYGYTF
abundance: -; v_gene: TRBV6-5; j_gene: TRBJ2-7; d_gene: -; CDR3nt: TGTGCCAGCAGGGACAGCTCCTACGAGCAGTACTTC; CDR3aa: CASRDSSYEQYF
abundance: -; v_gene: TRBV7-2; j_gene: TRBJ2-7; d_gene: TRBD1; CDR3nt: TGTGCCAGCAGCTTAGAGGCAGGGGGCGGCGAGCAGTACTTC; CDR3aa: CASSLEAGGGEQYF
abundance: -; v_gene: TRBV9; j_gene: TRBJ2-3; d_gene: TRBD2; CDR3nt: TGTGCCAGCAGCGTAGAGGCTAGCGGGGTCCCAGATACGCAGTATTTT; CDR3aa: CASSVEASGVPDTQYF
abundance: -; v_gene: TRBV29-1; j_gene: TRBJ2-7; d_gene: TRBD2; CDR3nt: TGCAGCGTTGAAGGCGAACTAGCGGGATCCTACGAGCAGTACTTC; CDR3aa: CSVEGELAGSYEQYF
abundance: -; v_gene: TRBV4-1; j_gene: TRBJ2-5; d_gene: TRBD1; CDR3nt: TGCGCCAGCAGCCAAGAATTGGGGACAGGCCAAGAGACCCAGTACTTC; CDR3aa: CASSQELGTGQETQYF
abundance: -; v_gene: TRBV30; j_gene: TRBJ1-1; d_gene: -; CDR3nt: TGTGCCTGGAGTGTACTGGAGAGGGAAGCTTTCTTT; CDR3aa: CAWSVLEREAFF
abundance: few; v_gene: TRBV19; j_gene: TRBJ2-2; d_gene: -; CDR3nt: TGTGCCGGACAGATTAACACCGGGGAGCTGTTTTTT; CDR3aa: CAGQINTGELFF
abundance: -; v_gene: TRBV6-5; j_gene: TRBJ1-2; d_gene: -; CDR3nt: TGTGCCAGCAAACCCAACGAAGCAGGCTCTGAAGGCTACACCTTC; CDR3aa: CASKPNEAGSEGYTF
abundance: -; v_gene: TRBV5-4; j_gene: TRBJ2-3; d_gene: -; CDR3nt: TGTGCCAGCAGCCCGTGGGGCCGTAGCACAGATACGCAGTATTTT; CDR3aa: CASSPWGRSTDTQYF
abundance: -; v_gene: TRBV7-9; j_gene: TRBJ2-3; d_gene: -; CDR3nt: TGTGCCAGCAGCTTTGGCTCCACAGATACGCAGTATTTT; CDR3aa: CASSFGSTDTQYF
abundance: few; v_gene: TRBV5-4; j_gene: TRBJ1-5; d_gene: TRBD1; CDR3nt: TGTGCCAGCAGCTTCCAGGGGGCTGGTCAGCCCCAGCATTTT; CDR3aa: CASSFQGAGQPQHF
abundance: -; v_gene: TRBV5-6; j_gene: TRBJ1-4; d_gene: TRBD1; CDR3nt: TGTGCCAGCAGCTTTTCAGACAGGGAAGGTGAAAAACTGTTTTTT; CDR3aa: CASSFSDREGEKLFF
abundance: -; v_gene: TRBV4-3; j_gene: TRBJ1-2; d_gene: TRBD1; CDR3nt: TGCGCCAGCAGCCAAGGGGACAGGGTCTATGGCTACACCTTC; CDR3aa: CASSQGDRVYGYTF